Below, one T cell receptor beta chain is given with its context. Antigen specificity is unknown. Random-hexamer reverse transcription was applied to roughly 0.5 to 1 ug RNA. TCRdb re-derived calls from the immunoSEQ multiplex PCR reads in MiXCR, one entry per CDR3 protein. The repertoire includes over 100,000 distinct CDR3 sequences, roughly 94% of them detected once, and about 0.28% sits in the top ten. The data stem from a study of CD8 T cells in Susac syndrome. Whole-study context: Patients with Susac syndrome were, at the time of blood collection, therapy-naive, maintained on corticosteroids, or maintained on intravenous immunoglobulin alone. Study conclusions and caveats: Within total CD8+ repertoires, sixteen Susac-specific public clones were found, and within CD8+ TEMRA repertoires, five.

There are 15 residues in the CDR3. Trimming took 4 bases from V and 3 from J; bases not matched to a gene: 9. Germline V gene lookup returns CDR1 SQVTM and CDR2 ANQGSEA. The sample comprised CD8+ T cells from PBMCs. J is TRBJ2-7 and V is TRBV29-1; 10 bases are a match to TRBD2. The TCR comes from a human donor with Susac syndrome. The CDR3 is CSVAGGQRGGYEQYF. The CDR3 bases are TGCAGCGTTGCCGGAGGGCAGCGGGGGGGCTACGAGCAGTACTTC.